This passage covers 28 T cell receptor beta chains from one sample sequenced in a study of post-analysis software for immune sequencing data (dated by TCRdb to about 2015). Findings and caveats that apply to the study as a whole: Roughly 5 TRBV segments, including TRBV5-6, TRBV5-1 and TRBV20-1, were significantly more frequent in patients than controls.

Their antigens are not known. The library was produced with PCR. Instrument on record: Illumina HiSeq 2500. Unique molecular identifiers were incorporated into TCR beta cDNA libraries to reduce PCR and sequencing biases. TCRdb reworked the public reads: Q25 trimming with fastp, MiXCR clone assembly, productive beta chains retained. Rows with a matching CDR3 protein are joined into one entry that keeps the most common DNA and genes. The table for this sample lists hundreds of thousands of distinct CDR3 sequences; more than 50% of them were counted only once. Approximately 11% of the sample is in the top ten clones. The material sequenced was blood. The source is a girl aged 2-10 years with multiple sclerosis.

This clonotype was picked up a small number of times. This sequence joins TRBV11-2 and TRBJ2-1; D possibly corresponds to TRBD1 (5 bases). The CDR3 loop spans 16 amino acids. Per the germline V gene, CDR1 is SGHAT and CDR2 is FQNNGV. V shed 1 base and J shed 5 bases, with 15 bases lying between them. CDR3 sequence reads: CASSLGPRTPNNEQFF. The CDR3 DNA is TGTGCCAGCAGCTTAGGGCCGCGGACACCCAACAATGAGCAGTTCTTC.

This sequence joins TRBV6-1 and TRBJ2-5, with a weak D call TRBD1 (6 bases). The CDR3 is 14 residues long. The V end lost 5 bases, the J end lost 4 bases, and 14 bases lay between the germline ends. The germline CDR1 and CDR2 sequences are MNHNS and SASEGT. CDR3 amino acids: CASSRTVRGETQYF. DNA of the CDR3: TGTGCCAGCAGTCGGACAGTCCGGGGAGAGACCCAGTACTTC.

This clonotype was found a few times. This chain links TRBV6-6 with TRBJ2-7; D is unclear. CDR1 and CDR2 from the germline V gene are MNHNY and SVGAGI (reference sequence). The CDR3 consists of 13 residues. Trimming pared 6 bases from V and 0 bases from J, leaving 9 bases between. Written as DNA, the CDR3 is TGTGCCAGCAGGCCCGACACCTCCTACGAGCAGTACTTC. Its translation: CASRPDTSYEQYF.

There are a few counts of this clonotype. The rearrangement uses TRBV10-3 and TRBJ2-1; D uncertain. The V gene's germline CDR1 is ENHRY and CDR2 SYGVKD. This CDR3 region has 16 residues. V shed 2 bases and J shed 2 bases, with 13 bases lying between them. The CDR3 reads CAISEGLTGTYNEQFF. As DNA, the CDR3 is TGTGCCATCAGTGAGGGTCTGACGGGCACCTACAATGAGCAGTTCTTC.

This clonotype is a singleton in its sample. This rearrangement joins TRBV11-3 to TRBJ2-1; D is undetermined. CDR1 and CDR2 from the germline V gene are SGHNT and YENEEA. The CDR3 sequence is 14 residues long. The V end lost 2 bases, the J end lost 2 bases, and 7 bases lay between the germline ends. Written as DNA, the CDR3 is TGTGCCAGCAGCTTAACACCAACCTACAATGAGCAGTTCTTC. This sequence encodes CASSLTPTYNEQFF.

This clonotype has only one observation. The chain uses TRBV20-1 and TRBJ2-1; D may correspond to TRBD1 or TRBD2 (5 bases each). The germline V gene encodes CDR1 DFQATT and CDR2 SNEGSKA (reference sequence). Trimming took off 5 bases at V and 7 bases at J, with 18 bases between the two ends. CDR3 length: 14 residues. Here the CDR3 reads CSADSGTNRNEQFF. In DNA form, the CDR3 reads TGCAGTGCTGACTCCGGGACGAACCGAAATGAGCAGTTCTTC.

The chain recombines TRBV5-1 with TRBJ2-7; D gene uncertain. The V and J ends lost 0 bases and 2 bases respectively, with 9 bases between them. CDR3 length: 14 residues. The germline V gene has CDR1 SGHRS and CDR2 YFSETQ. CDR3 amino acids: CASSLGRNPYEQYF. CDR3 DNA: TGCGCCAGCAGCTTGGGACGGAACCCCTACGAGCAGTACTTC.

The chain recombines TRBV7-2 with TRBJ2-2; possibly TRBD1 or TRBD2 for D (6 bases each). The germline CDR1 and CDR2 sequences are SGHTA and FQGNSA. V was clipped by 1 base and J by 6 bases, with 12 bases between them. The CDR3 has 15 residues. CDR3 sequence (DNA): TGTGCCAGCAGCTTAGTAGGGGGGCGAGCCGGGGAGCTGTTTTTT. It specifies CASSLVGGRAGELFF. Full variable domain (remainder filled in from reference TRBV7-2 and TRBJ2-2): GAGVSQSPSNKVTEKGKDVELRCDPISGHTALYWYRQSLGQGLEFLIYFQGNSAPDKSGLPSDRFSAERTGGSVSTLTIQRTQQEDSAVYLCASSLVGGRAGELFFGEGSRLTVL.

This chain links TRBV29-1 with TRBJ1-1; TRBD1 aligns across 9 bases. The germline V gene has CDR1 SQVTM and CDR2 ANQGSEA. This CDR3 is built from 14 residues. With 7 bases clipped from V and 4 bases from J, the junction kept 10 bases outside the gene matches. CDR3 sequence (DNA): TGCAGCGGTCAACAGGGGGCTTTGGGCACTGAAGCTTTCTTT. Its protein is CSGQQGALGTEAFF.

This clonotype was observed a few times. The CDR3 here is CMTRGRVTDTQYF. The CDR3 coding sequence is TGCATGACGAGGGGAAGAGTCACAGATACGCAGTATTTT. The rearrangement joins TRBV29-1 to TRBJ2-3; D tentatively reads TRBD1 or TRBD2 (5 bases each). Per germline, CDR1 SQVTM and CDR2 ANQGSEA. The CDR3 consists of 13 residues.

V is TRBV4-2 and J is TRBJ1-2; D is unresolved. V lost 0 bases and J 5 bases, leaving 16 bases between the germline ends. The CDR3 extends over 16 amino acids. Germline CDR1 is LGHNA and CDR2 is YNFKEQ. The CDR3 coding sequence is TGTGCCAGCAGCCAAGAGGGTACGGCAACCAGTTATGGCTACACCTTC. Residues: CASSQEGTATSYGYTF.

The V gene is TRBV12-3 or TRBV12-4, the J gene TRBJ1-6; TRBD1 agrees at 9 bases. Trimming took 1 base from V and 8 from J; bases not matched to a gene: 3. The CDR3 contains 15 residues. The CDR3 sequence is CASSLGGTGYSPLHF. CDR3 coding DNA: TGTGCCAGCAGTTTAGGGGGGACAGGGTATTCACCCCTCCACTTT.

Of note for this clonotype: Its ends do not fully match the called genes, so a read error is possible. The chain couples TRBV20-1 to TRBJ2-3; perhaps D is TRBD1 or TRBD2 (5 bases each). Germline CDR1 reads DFQATT; CDR2 reads SNEGSKA (reference sequence). CDR3 length: 13 amino acids. CDR3 sequence: CSGGTDSTDTRYF. The DNA of the CDR3 is TGCAGTGGTGGGACGGATAGCACAGATACGCGGTATTTT.

The rearrangement uses TRBV7-2 and TRBJ2-6, with TRBD1 identical over 8 bases. Per germline, CDR1 SGHTA and CDR2 FQGNSA. J was trimmed by 4 bases and V by 5 bases; bases with no gene match: 1. The CDR3 extends over 14 amino acids. CDR3 protein: CASSRQGGANVLTF. The CDR3 coding sequence is TGTGCCAGCAGCCGACAGGGGGGGGCCAACGTCCTGACTTTC.

This clonotype was seen a few times. J is TRBJ2-2 and V is TRBV12-3 or TRBV12-4; D is ambiguous. Trimming stripped 5 bases from V and 7 bases from J, with 17 bases between. The CDR3 totals 15 residues. The DNA of the CDR3 is TGTGCCAGCAGTCCCCCCCATCTTCCGTACGGGGAGCTGTTTTTT. As protein: CASSPPHLPYGELFF.

This chain joins TRBV5-5 and TRBJ2-2, with TRBD2 identical over 9 bases. Per the germline V gene, CDR1 is SGHKS and CDR2 is YYEKEE (reference sequence). Trimming cost V 2 bases and J 4 bases; bases outside gene matches: 15. The CDR3 extends over 19 amino acids. CDR3 amino acids: CASSFSGGRMSIPTGELFF. DNA for the CDR3: TGTGCCAGCAGCTTTAGCGGGGGCCGGATGTCAATACCCACCGGGGAGCTGTTTTTT.

V and J are TRBV11-3 and TRBJ1-2, with D possibly being TRBD1 (5 bases). The CDR3 totals 13 residues. Trimming shortened V by 2 bases and J by 8 bases, and 12 bases separated the two germline ends. Looked up from germline, CDR1 is SGHNT and CDR2 is YENEEA. As DNA, the CDR3 is TGTGCCAGCAGCTTATTCCAGGGTGGCGGCTACACCTTC. Translated: CASSLFQGGGYTF.

The V call is TRBV12-3 or TRBV12-4, the J call TRBJ2-1; TRBD1 might be the D (6 bases). The CDR3 totals 15 residues. V shed 6 bases and J shed 3 bases, with 15 bases lying between them. In nucleotides, the CDR3 is TGTGCCAGCAGATCCCCGGACAGATACTACAATGAGCAGTTCTTC. This gives the protein CASRSPDRYYNEQFF.

The chain couples TRBV20-1 to TRBJ1-1, with a tentative D call TRBD1 (5 bases). In germline, CDR1 is DFQATT, CDR2 SNEGSKA (reference sequence). With 6 bases removed from V and 0 bases from J, the gap between germline ends came to 14 bases. The CDR3 extends over 14 amino acids. The CDR3 DNA reads TGCAGTGCCCCGGACAACCTAATGAACACTGAAGCTTTCTTT. Translation gives CSAPDNLMNTEAFF.

This clonotype has a handful of counts. The chain couples TRBV2 to TRBJ2-7, with TRBD2 matching 7 bases. The germline V gene encodes CDR1 SNHLY and CDR2 FYNNEI. The CDR3 spans 15 residues. Trimming at V came to 6 bases and at J to 7 bases, leaving 15 bases not matched to a gene. The CDR3 reads CASSIEPRTGREQYF. In nucleotides, the CDR3 is TGTGCCAGCAGCATCGAGCCGAGGACCGGGAGGGAGCAGTACTTC.

The chain combines TRBV20-1 with TRBJ2-5; possibly TRBD1 for D (6 bases). CDR1 is DFQATT, CDR2 SNEGSKA, per germline (reference sequence). The V gene lost 5 bases and the J gene lost 4 bases, with 11 bases spanning the gap. This CDR3 comprises 12 residues. The CDR3 region is CSAASRGETQYF. For the CDR3, the DNA is TGCAGTGCTGCTAGCAGGGGAGAGACCCAGTACTTC.

This clonotype was observed a handful of times. This chain links TRBV10-3 with TRBJ2-4; D is ambiguous. Germline V CDR1 and CDR2: ENHRY, SYGVKD. The V end was cut by 7 bases, the J end by 13 bases, with 20 bases between. CDR3 size: 13 residues. The CDR3 sequence is CAITGSPSSGQYF. In DNA, the CDR3 is TGTGCCATCACTGGCAGCCCCTCCTCTGGGCAGTACTTC.

This clonotype was counted a few times. This chain connects TRBV5-1 to TRBJ2-6; TRBD1 agrees at 10 bases. V gave up 0 bases and J gave up 8 bases; unmatched junction bases: 2. Germline-derived CDR1 and CDR2 are SGHRS and YFSETQ. The CDR3 totals 15 residues. The CDR3 here is CASSLGQGATNVLTF. In nucleotides, the CDR3 is TGCGCCAGCAGCTTGGGACAGGGGGCAACCAACGTCCTGACTTTC.

This clonotype showed up just once. This chain uses TRBV7-9 with TRBJ2-5; 12 bases match TRBD2. The J call may be incorrect, as the DNA end agrees better with TRBJ2-7. This CDR3 has 15 residues. Germline lookup yields CDR1 SEHNR and CDR2 FQNEAQ (reference sequence). The CDR3 nucleotides read TGTGCCAGCAGACCCATGACTAGCGGGAGTCACGAGCAGTACTTC. Translation: CASRPMTSGSHEQYF.

The chain links TRBV11-2 to TRBJ2-1; D is ambiguous. With 2 bases removed from V and 0 bases from J, the gap between germline ends came to 17 bases. The CDR3 has 18 residues. CDR1 is SGHAT, CDR2 FQNNGV, per germline. As DNA, the CDR3 is TGTGCCAGCAGCTTAACCGCGGTTCTATTGGACTCCTACAATGAGCAGTTCTTC. Amino acids: CASSLTAVLLDSYNEQFF.

V usage is TRBV20-1 and J usage is TRBJ2-5; TRBD2 might be the D (5 bases). The CDR3 consists of 12 residues. V was clipped by 3 bases and J by 11 bases, with 16 bases between them. Looked up from germline, CDR1 is DFQATT and CDR2 is SNEGSKA (reference sequence). CDR3 in amino acids: CSASGSYGEQYF. In DNA, the CDR3 is TGCAGTGCTAGTGGATCCTACGGGGAGCAGTACTTC.

The chain employs TRBV20-1 and TRBJ2-4; D unresolved. V was pared by 3 bases and J by 0 bases, with 12 bases between. The V gene's germline CDR1 is DFQATT and CDR2 SNEGSKA (reference sequence). The CDR3 has 15 residues. The CDR3 sequence: CSASPLRLAKNIQYF. Written as DNA, the CDR3 is TGCAGTGCTAGTCCCCTCCGGCTAGCCAAAAACATTCAGTACTTC.

The genes are TRBV12-3 or TRBV12-4 and TRBJ1-2; possible D gene TRBD1, 6 bases. The CDR3 is 13 amino acids. Trimming shortened V by 6 bases and J by 8 bases, and 16 bases separated the two germline ends. This CDR3 reads CASSPAGAGGYTF. For the CDR3, the DNA is TGTGCCAGCAGCCCTGCGGGGGCGGGGGGCTACACCTTC.